A selection of T cell receptor beta chains follows, all from one sample in a study of T-cell reconstitution after alpha-beta-depleted transplantation in children. Each CDR3 protein is one row after TCRdb ran MiXCR on the PCR reads. The sample includes about 220,000 distinct CDR3 sequences, about 15% of them seen just once. The material was PBMCs, mostly from graft donor cells, obtained 360 days after TCRalphabeta/CD19-depleted stem cell transplant. These receptors were obtained from a male patient between 2 and 10 years old who had a stem cell transplant for acute lymphoblastic leukemia, so the T cells may come from the graft donor. Both conserved end residues are part of each CDR3. A D gene is named only where the DNA matches it firmly. Clone sizes are given selectively: once, few, many, or a class where the clone is expanded.

CDR3,DNA,J,V,D,size
CASSVGQGENTEAFF,TGTGCCAGCAGTGTAGGACAGGGTGAGAACACTGAAGCTTTCTTT,TRBJ1-1,TRBV27,TRBD1,few
CASGGLPNTGELFF,TGTGCCAGCGGGGGACTACCGAACACCGGGGAGCTGTTTTTT,TRBJ2-2,TRBV28,TRBD2,few
CASSLTRQYQETQYF,TGTGCCAGCAGTTTAACTCGACAGTACCAAGAGACCCAGTACTTC,TRBJ2-5,TRBV6-5,NA,NA
CASSLVGVGNEQFF,TGCGCCAGCAGCTTGGTGGGGGTAGGCAATGAGCAGTTCTTC,TRBJ2-1,TRBV5-1,NA,few
CASSFSGGATDTQYF,TGCGCCAGCAGCTTCAGCGGGGGGGCCACAGATACGCAGTATTTT,TRBJ2-3,TRBV5-1,TRBD2,many
CAWAEGQHTDTQYF,TGTGCCTGGGCGGAGGGACAGCACACAGATACGCAGTATTTT,TRBJ2-3,TRBV30,NA,NA
CATARLRGSVGGLTDTQYF,TGTGCCACCGCCCGACTTCGAGGTTCGGTGGGGGGGCTCACAGATACGCAGTATTTT,TRBJ2-3,TRBV15,NA,once
CASSTGGSPSNEQFF,TGTGCCAGCAGTACAGGCGGGAGCCCTTCCAATGAGCAGTTCTTC,TRBJ2-1,TRBV28,TRBD2,NA
CASSPGRDSYNEQFF,TGTGCCAGCTCACCAGGGCGGGACTCCTACAATGAGCAGTTCTTC,TRBJ2-1,TRBV18,NA,NA
CASRRDGQGLAFF,TGTGCCAGCAGGCGGGACGGACAGGGGTTGGCTTTCTTT,TRBJ1-1,TRBV28,TRBD1,few
CSAARGIDGNTIYF,TGCAGTGCTGCCCGAGGGATAGATGGAAACACCATATATTTT,TRBJ1-3,TRBV20-1,NA,NA
CAIRTTKGTGEETQYF,TGTGCCATCAGAACGACAAAGGGCACAGGGGAGGAGACCCAGTACTTC,TRBJ2-5,TRBV10-3,TRBD1,few
CASSPGWPGELFF,TGTGCCAGCAGCCCCGGGTGGCCCGGGGAGCTGTTTTTT,TRBJ2-2,TRBV7-3,NA,once
CASSLVGGPGGQLFF,TGTGCCAGCAGCTTAGTCGGGGGTCCGGGCGGGCAGCTGTTTTTT,TRBJ2-2,TRBV11-2,NA,NA
CASSSGVAGGPWNEQFF,TGCGCCAGCAGCTCCGGGGTAGCGGGGGGGCCTTGGAATGAGCAGTTCTTC,TRBJ2-1,TRBV5-1,TRBD2,few
CSAPRAGEGNEQFF,TGCAGTGCCCCCCGGGCGGGAGAGGGCAATGAGCAGTTCTTC,TRBJ2-1,TRBV20-1,TRBD2,few
CASSFRGAGELFF,TGTGCCAGCAGTTTTCGGGGCGCCGGGGAGCTGTTTTTT,TRBJ2-2,TRBV12-3/TRBV12-4,NA,NA
CANQRGAKETQYF,TGCGCCAATCAGCGGGGGGCAAAAGAGACCCAGTACTTC,TRBJ2-5,TRBV5-1,TRBD2,few
CASSFGDTEAFF,TGCGCCAGCAGCTTTGGGGACACTGAAGCTTTCTTT,TRBJ1-1,TRBV5-1,NA,few
CASSLGRGQETQYF,TGTGCCAGCAGCTTAGGGCGAGGGCAAGAGACCCAGTACTTC,TRBJ2-5,TRBV11-3,NA,NA
CASSPSSGTQANTGELFF,TGTGCCAGCAGTCCCTCATCCGGGACACAAGCGAACACCGGGGAGCTGTTTTTT,TRBJ2-2,TRBV27,NA,NA
CASSIGQGEQYF,TGTGCCAGTAGTATAGGGCAGGGCGAGCAGTACTTC,TRBJ2-7,TRBV19,NA,many
CASSWLGPGNTIYF,TGTGCCAGCAGCTGGCTGGGGCCGGGAAACACCATATATTTT,TRBJ1-3,TRBV5-6,NA,once
CASSAQQGLPNTGELFF,TGTGCCAGCAGCGCCCAACAGGGGCTGCCGAACACCGGGGAGCTGTTTTTT,TRBJ2-2,TRBV7-9,TRBD1,NA
CASAKGGSGNTDTQYF,TGCGCCAGCGCTAAGGGGGGTAGCGGGAACACAGATACGCAGTATTTT,TRBJ2-3,TRBV5-1,TRBD2,NA
CAWSVQGESEQYF,TGTGCCTGGAGTGTGCAGGGGGAGTCCGAGCAGTACTTC,TRBJ2-7,TRBV30,TRBD1,NA
CASSVPVGGGRTDTLYF,TGTGCCAGCAGCGTCCCCGTTGGCGGGGGACGGACAGATACGCTGTATTTT,TRBJ2-3,TRBV9,NA,NA
CASSQVGVGSPGEQYF,TGCGCCAGCAGCCAAGTTGGCGTTGGATCGCCCGGAGAGCAGTACTTC,TRBJ2-7,TRBV4-3,NA,few
CATRDRGPNSNQPQHF,TGTGCCACCCGGGACAGGGGGCCCAATAGCAATCAGCCCCAGCATTTT,TRBJ1-5,TRBV10-3,TRBD1,many
CASSTPGQDPNEKLFF,TGTGCCAGCAGCACCCCGGGACAGGACCCTAATGAAAAACTGTTTTTT,TRBJ1-4,TRBV5-6,TRBD1,few
CASSPFTTENNQPQHF,TGTGCCAGCTCACCATTTACCACAGAAAACAATCAGCCCCAGCATTTT,TRBJ1-5,TRBV18,NA,NA
CASSEGIRGEETQYF,TGTGCCAGCAGTGAAGGGATACGCGGGGAAGAGACCCAGTACTTC,TRBJ2-5,TRBV25-1,NA,NA
CASRRGNTGELFF,TGTGCCAGCAGAAGGGGGAACACCGGGGAGCTGTTTTTT,TRBJ2-2,TRBV6-1,NA,NA
CASSTLAWETQYF,TGTGCCAGCTCCACTTTAGCATGGGAGACCCAGTACTTC,TRBJ2-5,TRBV27,NA,many
CASSLHEETQYF,TGTGCCAGCAGCCTGCATGAAGAGACCCAGTACTTC,TRBJ2-5,TRBV2,NA,NA
CASSGGDRGIHNEQFF,TGTGCCAGCAGTGGGGGAGACAGGGGGATCCACAATGAGCAGTTCTTC,TRBJ2-1,TRBV2,TRBD1,few
CATSRDAGGSGELFF,TGTGCCACCAGCAGAGATGCGGGGGGCTCCGGGGAGCTGTTTTTT,TRBJ2-2,TRBV15,TRBD2,NA
CASSLAADQPQHF,TGTGCCAGCAGTTTAGCTGCCGATCAGCCCCAGCATTTT,TRBJ1-5,TRBV12-3/TRBV12-4,NA,NA
CASSLSEFRENTGELFF,TGTGCCAGCAGTTTATCAGAATTTAGAGAGAACACCGGGGAGCTGTTTTTT,TRBJ2-2,TRBV27,NA,NA
CASSLEQGLTYEQYF,TGCGCCAGCAGCTTGGAACAGGGGCTAACCTACGAGCAGTACTTC,TRBJ2-7,TRBV5-1,TRBD1,NA
CATSRASGVGAGEQYF,TGTGCCACCAGCAGAGCCAGCGGGGTGGGTGCTGGCGAGCAGTACTTC,TRBJ2-7,TRBV15,TRBD2,many
CASSYSKGRGIEPQHF,TGTGCCAGCAGTTACTCGAAGGGCAGGGGGATTGAACCCCAGCATTTT,TRBJ1-5,TRBV6-2/TRBV6-3,TRBD1,few
CASSYPGARYEQYF,TGTGCCAGCAGCTACCCAGGGGCGAGGTACGAGCAGTACTTC,TRBJ2-7,TRBV12-3/TRBV12-4,NA,few
CASSLASVRGGPPGTDTQYF,TGTGCCAGCAGCTTAGCTTCGGTGCGGGGGGGTCCCCCCGGAACAGATACGCAGTATTTT,TRBJ2-3,TRBV7-2,TRBD2,few
CASTNRSGEQYF,TGCGCCAGCACAAACAGATCCGGGGAGCAGTACTTC,TRBJ2-7,TRBV5-1,NA,NA
CASSWGQLYEQYF,TGTGCCAGCAGCTGGGGACAGCTCTACGAGCAGTACTTC,TRBJ2-7,TRBV7-2,TRBD1,NA